This T cell receptor (beta chain) was sequenced in a study of blood T cell repertoires in COVID-19. Study-level background: The cDNA or gDNA used as material had been derived from T cells, B-cell-depleted T cells, or PBMCs.

Produced via immunoSEQ multiplex PCR; TCRdb's table is partial and in-frame only. The sample has around 250,000 clones, about four fifths seen once. Sequencing was done on a sample of peripheral blood. The receptor comes from a woman under 30 with acute or convalescent COVID-19.

CDR3 sequence (DNA): TGTGCCAGCAGCAAAGAGTGTCCAGGGCCTTCTAATGGCTACACCTTC. This gives the protein CASSKECPGPSNGYTF. V and J are TRBV21-1 and TRBJ1-2; the D call TRBD1 from the table was never checked on the DNA. TRBV21-1 is a listed pseudogene. The CDR3 totals 16 residues.